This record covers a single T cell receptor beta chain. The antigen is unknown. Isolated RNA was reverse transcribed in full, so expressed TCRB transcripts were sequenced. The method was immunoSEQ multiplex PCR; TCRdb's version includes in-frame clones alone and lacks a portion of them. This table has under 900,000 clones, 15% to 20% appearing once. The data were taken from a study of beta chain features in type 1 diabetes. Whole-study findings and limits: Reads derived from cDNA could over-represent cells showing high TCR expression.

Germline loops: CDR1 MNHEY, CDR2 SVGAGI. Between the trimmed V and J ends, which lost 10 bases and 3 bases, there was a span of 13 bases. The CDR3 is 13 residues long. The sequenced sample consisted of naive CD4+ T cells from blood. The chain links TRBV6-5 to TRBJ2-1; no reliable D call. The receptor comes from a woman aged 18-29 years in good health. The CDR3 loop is CATLGLHYNEQFF. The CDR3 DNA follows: TGTGCCACCCTAGGGTTACACTACAATGAGCAGTTCTTC.